Shown below are 21 T cell receptor beta chains from a single sample sequenced in a study of STAT3 mutations in large granular lymphocyte leukemia. Their antigens remain unidentified. Overall study results and limits: Every T-LGLL patient had at least one immunodominant TCRbeta clonotype.

Sequencing used immunoSEQ multiplex PCR; TCRdb keeps in-frame clones, though not all of them. The sample lists tens of thousands of clones, approximately 86% occurring once. The specimen sequenced was peripheral blood mononuclear cells. Every receptor here comes from a man aged 55 to 70 with T-cell large granular lymphocyte leukemia. Some clones in this sample may be carry-over from other donors' samples.

This chain uses TRBV28 with TRBJ1-1, with TRBD1 matching 10 bases. Germline assignment: CDR1 MDHEN and CDR2 SYDVKM. Germline trimming cut 5 bases from V and 0 bases from J; bases unmatched to any gene: 6. The CDR3 contains 16 residues. The CDR3 here is CASSPGQGNMNTEAFF. CDR3 DNA sequence: TGTGCCAGCAGTCCGGGACAGGGGAATATGAACACTGAAGCTTTCTTT.

The gene calls are TRBV5-1 and TRBJ2-5; 10 nucleotides align to TRBD1. Trimming cost V 3 bases and J 1 base; bases outside gene matches: 9. Per germline, CDR1 SGHRS and CDR2 YFSETQ. CDR3 length equals 17 residues. As DNA, the CDR3 is TGCGCCAGCAGCTCTTCCATGACAGGGGGCCCCCAAGAGACCCAGTACTTC. This codes for CASSSSMTGGPQETQYF.

CDR3 sequence: CASSLRGRRGAAPTEAFF. CDR3 coding DNA: TGTGCCAGCAGTTTAAGGGGGCGCAGGGGGGCCGCCCCCACTGAAGCTTTCTTT. The J gene is TRBJ1-1, the V gene TRBV27, with 7 positions matching TRBD1. The V and J ends lost 2 bases and 4 bases, in that order; junction bases with no gene match: 16. This CDR3 comprises 18 residues. The germline V gene encodes CDR1 MNHEY and CDR2 SMNVEV (reference sequence).

The chain recombines TRBV5-6 with TRBJ1-2; 8 nucleotides align to TRBD1. The CDR3 is made up of 15 amino acids. Germline-derived CDR1 and CDR2 are SGHDT and YYEEEE. Trimming took 4 bases from V and 4 from J; bases not matched to a gene: 9. CDR3 region: CASSTGDRLFYGYTF. The CDR3 bases are TGTGCCAGCAGCACCGGGGACAGGCTGTTCTATGGCTACACCTTC.

V usage is TRBV5-6 and J usage is TRBJ2-1; 15 nucleotides agree with TRBD2. Germline CDR1 and CDR2: SGHDT and YYEEEE. This CDR3 has 18 amino acids. With 3 bases clipped from V and 8 bases from J, the junction kept 12 bases outside the gene matches. The DNA for the CDR3 is TGTGCCAGCAGCTACGGACTAGCGGGAGGGGGTCGCGGTGATGAGCAGTTCTTC. Its translation: CASSYGLAGGGRGDEQFF.

The V call is TRBV18, the J call TRBJ2-5; 12 nucleotides align to TRBD2. This CDR3 spans 19 amino acids. V shed 2 bases and J 5 bases; nucleotides not matched to a gene: 15. Germline assignment: CDR1 KGHSH and CDR2 LQKENI. The CDR3 DNA reads as TGTGCCAGCTCACCATGGCTAGCGGGAGGGCCGAAACCCGCGGAGACCCAGTACTTC. Encoded protein: CASSPWLAGGPKPAETQYF.

The chain uses TRBV18 and TRBJ1-4, with TRBD1 as a possible D gene (5 bases). The CDR3 covers 13 residues. The germline CDR1 and CDR2 sequences are KGHSH and LQKENI. V gave up 6 bases and J gave up 6 bases, with 11 bases separating them. The CDR3 DNA follows: TGTGCCAGCTCGGCGGTAGGGGATGAAAAACTGTTTTTT. It encodes CASSAVGDEKLFF.

The chain employs TRBV19 and TRBJ2-4; the D is unclear. The germline CDR1 and CDR2 sequences are LNHDA and SQIVND (reference sequence). The CDR3 is 15 amino acids. V shed 4 bases and J shed 4 bases, with 14 bases lying between them. CDR3 residues: CASSTRNGRKNIQYF. The CDR3, as DNA: TGTGCCAGTAGTACCCGCAATGGACGAAAAAACATTCAGTACTTC.

V and J are TRBV5-1 and TRBJ2-7, with D possibly called TRBD1 or TRBD2 (5 bases each). V lost 3 bases and J lost 2, with 12 bases in between. Germline V gives CDR1 SGHRS, CDR2 YFSETQ. This CDR3 has 14 residues. For the CDR3, the DNA is TGCGCCAGCAGCTCCGGGACGGTGACCTACGAGCAGTACTTC. It translates to CASSSGTVTYEQYF.

This clone was counted a single time. V usage is TRBV27 and J usage is TRBJ2-3, with 7 positions matching TRBD2. The CDR3 loop spans 16 amino acids. Looked up from germline, CDR1 is MNHEY and CDR2 is SMNVEV (reference sequence). V gave up 10 bases and J gave up 2 bases; unmatched junction bases: 15. CDR3 residues: CATYPFRLADTDTQYF. CDR3 DNA sequence: TGTGCCACCTACCCCTTTCGGCTAGCGGACACAGATACGCAGTATTTT.

This clone was recorded only once. V usage is TRBV29-1 and J usage is TRBJ2-3, with 8 bases lining up with TRBD1. The CDR3 totals 14 residues. The V segment lost 6 bases and the J segment 4 bases; nucleotides outside the gene matches: 9. Germline V gene lookup returns CDR1 SQVTM and CDR2 ANQGSEA. The CDR3 protein is CSVTQGQGPDTQYF. Written as DNA, the CDR3 is TGCAGCGTGACTCAAGGACAGGGTCCAGATACGCAGTATTTT.

The chain carries TRBV5-1 and TRBJ2-7; D ambiguous. Trimming left V 4 bases short and J 2 bases short, with 10 bases between. CDR1 SGHRS and CDR2 YFSETQ come from the germline V gene. The CDR3 length is 13 residues. CDR3 bases: TGCGCCAGCAGCCTGGACGGCACCTACGAGCAGTACTTC. Amino acid sequence: CASSLDGTYEQYF.

J is TRBJ2-7 and V is TRBV30, with D possibly matching TRBD2 (6 bases). The CDR3 is 13 amino acids. Germline CDR1 is GTSNPN and CDR2 is SVGIG (reference sequence). Deletions cut 3 bases from V and 6 bases from J, with 15 bases between. The CDR3 coding sequence is TGTGCCTGGAGGCGGGGCCTAGAGCTCGAGCAGTACTTC. Residues: CAWRRGLELEQYF. Using reference TRBV30 and TRBJ2-7 for the parts outside the CDR3, the full variable domain is SQTIHQWPATLVQPVGSPLSLECTVEGTSNPNLYWYRQAAGRGLQLLFYSVGIGQISSEVPQNLSASRPQDRQFILSSKKLLLSDSGFYLCAWRRGLELEQYFGPGTRLTVT.

This clone appeared a single time. V is TRBV11-2 and J is TRBJ1-2; 9 bases fit TRBD1. In germline, CDR1 is SGHAT, CDR2 FQNNGV. V was pared by 7 bases and J by 13 bases, with 13 bases of the junction left unmatched. This CDR3 is 13 amino acids long. CDR3 loop: CASTAGQGVGLTF. Written as DNA, the CDR3 is TGTGCCAGCACGGCGGGACAGGGAGTAGGTCTCACCTTC. Together with reference TRBV11-2 and TRBJ1-2, the CDR3 gives the full variable domain: EAGVAQSPRYKIIEKRQSVAFWCNPISGHATLYWYQQILGQGPKLLIQFQNNGVVDDSQLPKDRFSAERLKGVDSTLKIQPAKLEDSAVYLCASTAGQGVGLTFGSGTRLTVV.

V gene TRBV5-1 combines with J gene TRBJ1-4; D remains ambiguous. The CDR3 has 13 amino acids. Germline-derived CDR1 and CDR2 are SGHRS and YFSETQ. V was shortened by 2 bases and J by 5 bases, with 7 bases between the two germline ends. The CDR3 region has the DNA TGCGCCAGCAGCTTCCAGGACAATGAAAAACTGTTTTTT. This sequence encodes CASSFQDNEKLFF.

V usage is TRBV28 and J usage is TRBJ2-7; D perhaps matches TRBD1 (6 bases). The V gene's germline CDR1 is MDHEN and CDR2 SYDVKM. V dropped 5 bases and J dropped 5 bases, with 16 bases sitting between them. The CDR3 contains 14 residues. CDR3 region: CASSPGTFVDEQYF. The CDR3 DNA reads as TGTGCCAGCAGTCCAGGGACATTCGTGGACGAGCAGTACTTC. The variable domain in full, with the rest retrieved from reference TRBV28 and TRBJ2-7, is DVKVTQSSRYLVKRTGEKVFLECVQDMDHENMFWYRQDPGLGLRLIYFSYDVKMKEKGDIPEGYSVSREKKERFSLILESASTNQTSMYLCASSPGTFVDEQYFGPGTRLTVT.

CDR3 nucleotide sequence: TGTGCCTGGACCCTCGGCCCCGGAAACTCCTACGAGCAGTACTTC. Its translation: CAWTLGPGNSYEQYF. The J gene is TRBJ2-7, the V gene TRBV30; D uncertain. This CDR3 contains 15 residues. V lost 4 bases and J lost 0, with 16 bases in between. In germline, CDR1 is GTSNPN, CDR2 SVGIG (reference sequence).

This clone turned up a few times. The chain carries TRBV18 and TRBJ1-3, with a weak D call TRBD1 (5 bases). Trimming cost V 6 bases and J 3 bases, with 9 bases left between them. The CDR3 has 13 amino acids. CDR1 and CDR2 from the germline V gene are KGHSH and LQKENI. DNA for the CDR3: TGTGCCAGCTCCTCAGGGATTGGAAACACCATATATTTT. This codes for CASSSGIGNTIYF.

The chain joins TRBV18 to TRBJ1-5; TRBD1 is a possible D gene (5 bases). This CDR3 has 13 residues. Germline V gives CDR1 KGHSH, CDR2 LQKENI. Trimming removed 5 bases from V and 3 bases from J, with 8 bases in between. CDR3 nucleotide sequence: TGTGCCAGCTCAGGCAGGGACAATCAGCCCCAGCATTTT. This gives the protein CASSGRDNQPQHF. Variable domain in full (rest from reference TRBV18 and TRBJ1-5): NAGVMQNPRHLVRRRGQEARLRCSPMKGHSHVYWYRQLPEEGLKFMVYLQKENIIDESGMPKERFSAEFPKEGPSILRIQQVVRGDSAAYFCASSGRDNQPQHFGDGTRLSIL.

The chain couples TRBV4-1 to TRBJ2-7, with 9 bases that match TRBD1. This CDR3 spans 17 amino acids. From germline, CDR1 is MGHRA and CDR2 YSYEKL. The V and J ends lost 4 bases and 2 bases, in that order; junction bases with no gene match: 12. CDR3 region: CASSLSTGTGRPYEQYF. CDR3 bases: TGCGCCAGCAGCCTCTCTACCGGGACAGGGCGCCCCTACGAGCAGTACTTC.

CDR3 amino acids: CASSTDSNYGYTF. For the CDR3, the DNA is TGTGCCAGCAGTACGGACAGTAACTATGGCTACACCTTC. The rearrangement joins TRBV6-6 to TRBJ1-2; D may be TRBD1 (6 bases). Trimming pared 5 bases from V and 1 base from J, leaving 8 bases between. In germline, CDR1 is MNHNY, CDR2 SVGAGI (reference sequence). The CDR3 covers 13 residues.